These T cell receptor beta chains were read from a single sample in a study of shared clonotypes between healthy human individuals. Profiling relied on immunoSEQ multiplex PCR, and the TCRdb table lists in-frame clones only, not all of them. The table has approximately 1.9 million clones, around 95% seen once. The sample comprised naive CD8+ T cells from PBMCs. The origin of the receptors is a man younger than 35 in good health. Some clones in this sample may be carry-over from other donors' samples. The conserved cysteine and the conserved F or W are not part of the CDR3 here.

V	J	CDR3
TRBV10-3	TRBJ2-7	AISDIMGRVFREQY
TRBV28	TRBJ1-4	ASSSPRVVATNEKLF
TRBV27	TRBJ2-1	ASSLSYRPGPGDEQF
TRBV7-9	TRBJ1-2	ASSLGQSVYGYT
TRBV28	TRBJ2-7	ASSLAMGLGSYEQY
TRBV14	TRBJ2-1	ASSQDPYNEQF
TRBV7-9	TRBJ2-5	ASSFVVTLSQETQY
TRBV7-9	TRBJ2-1	ASSPTGGEQF
TRBV27	TRBJ2-5	ASSPSGLAGVGETQY
TRBV7-9	TRBJ2-2	ASSSADSANTGELF
TRBV28	TRBJ2-1	ASTLSSGGLYNEQF
TRBV27	TRBJ1-1	ASSLAGNGVPGAEAF
TRBV5-5	TRBJ1-2	ASSLPDSQTQMDYGYT
TRBV7-6	TRBJ2-7	ASSLYGYQAPASYEQY
TRBV27	TRBJ2-3	ASRTGGDTQY
TRBV11-2	TRBJ1-4	ASSLGGLGGLF
TRBV7-8	TRBJ2-1	ASSLDGQGLEQF
TRBV19	TRBJ1-2	ASSINEQGPPSYGYT
TRBV7-9	TRBJ2-7	ASSDPGTGIPGSYEQY
TRBV11-2	TRBJ2-7	ASSPRQGRSYEQY
TRBV4-1	TRBJ2-1	ASSQDGAPLNEQF
TRBV18	TRBJ2-5	ASSPSRTWEETQY
TRBV19	TRBJ2-1	ASSPGGVGYNEQF
TRBV6-1	TRBJ1-1	ASSDRGLNTEAF
TRBV7-8	TRBJ2-3	ASSLTLAGGPDTQY
TRBV7-9	TRBJ2-1	ASSFGPGQLGNEQF
TRBV10-2	TRBJ1-5	ASSDQISNQPQH
TRBV5-1	TRBJ1-2	ASSRGQGYT
TRBV25-1	TRBJ2-2	ASSEWGSGATGELF
TRBV7-9	TRBJ2-7	ASSHGPWGQY
TRBV4-1	TRBJ2-7	ASSQAGGRYYEQY
TRBV7-9	TRBJ2-3	ASSLDLRPTDTQY
TRBV5-1	TRBJ2-7	ASSLVPGNTGSNEQY
TRBV27	TRBJ1-4	ASSLRRGYAVSTNEKLF
TRBV27	TRBJ2-7	ASSFSRAYEQY
TRBV27	TRBJ1-1	ASVPGRGGTEAF
TRBV6-6	TRBJ1-1	ASSLLGQKNTEAF
TRBV27	TRBJ2-7	ASSPRTGGYEQY
TRBV7-9	TRBJ2-5	ASSLAGQGSRDQY
TRBV4-3	TRBJ2-3	ASSQAGNTDTQY
TRBV9	TRBJ1-3	ASSDVVREDRPPFSGNTIY
TRBV5-4	TRBJ2-5	ASSLAVRAPAETQY
TRBV28	TRBJ1-2	ASSLQGSDYGYT
TRBV28	TRBJ2-3	ASSYRGGRGTDTQY
TRBV9	TRBJ2-1	ASSPSLRGLPGQF
TRBV4-1	TRBJ2-3	ASSQRLAVTDTQY
TRBV6-5	TRBJ2-2	ASSYVGPVGPGELF
TRBV15	TRBJ1-1	ATSRPGPGLRTEAF
TRBV28	TRBJ1-2	ASSLSWQGNYGYT
TRBV6-1	TRBJ1-5	ASSATRDGINQPQH
TRBV7-2	TRBJ2-1	ASSLFREGRSEQF
TRBV10-1	TRBJ2-4	ASTIQNIQY
TRBV6-5	TRBJ2-1	ASSYGNNEQF
TRBV7-9	TRBJ2-7	ASSRTEIAYEQY